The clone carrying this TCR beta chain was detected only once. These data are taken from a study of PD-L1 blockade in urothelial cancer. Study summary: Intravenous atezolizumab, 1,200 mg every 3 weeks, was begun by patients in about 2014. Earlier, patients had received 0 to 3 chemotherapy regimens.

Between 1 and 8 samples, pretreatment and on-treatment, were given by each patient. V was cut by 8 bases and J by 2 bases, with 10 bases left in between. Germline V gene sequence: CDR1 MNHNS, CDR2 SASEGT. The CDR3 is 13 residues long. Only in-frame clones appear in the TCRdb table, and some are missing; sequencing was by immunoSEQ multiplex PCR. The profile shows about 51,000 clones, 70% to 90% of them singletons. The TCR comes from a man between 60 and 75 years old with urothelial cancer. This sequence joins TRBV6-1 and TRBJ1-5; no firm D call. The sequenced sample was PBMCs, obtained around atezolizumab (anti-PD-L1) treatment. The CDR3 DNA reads TGTGCCAGCGCCTGGCAGGGCAATCAGCCCCAGCATTTT. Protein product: CASAWQGNQPQHF.